The 16 T cell receptor beta chains listed next were all sequenced from one sample in a study of T-cell reconstitution after alpha-beta-depleted transplantation in children. A library of TCRbeta sequences, prepared with unique molecular identifiers, was generated. Using its own MiXCR run on the PCR reads, TCRdb lists one record per CDR3 protein. The sample records around 700,000 distinct CDR3 sequences, about an eighth being singletons. Specimen: PBMCs, collected before TCRalphabeta/CD19-depleted stem cell transplant. The receptors derive from a girl aged 2-10 years with congenital amegakaryocytic thrombocytopenia, due to receive a stem cell transplant.

In this sample, this clonotype turned up many times. The chain has TRBV29-1 and TRBJ2-7, with unresolved D. V lost 4 bases, J lost 3 bases, and 13 bases lay in between. CDR3 length equals 13 residues. The V gene's germline CDR1 is SQVTM and CDR2 ANQGSEA. CDR3 residues: CSVVSPSDYEQYF. For the CDR3, the DNA is TGCAGCGTTGTATCTCCCTCCGACTACGAGCAGTACTTC.

This clonotype was seen a single time. This chain connects TRBV5-4 to TRBJ2-5; no clear D gene. The CDR3 sequence is 14 residues long. Germline values: CDR1 SGHNT, CDR2 YYREEE (reference sequence). V was shortened by 4 bases and J by 1 base, with 11 bases between the two germline ends. CDR3 DNA sequence: TGTGCCAGCAGCCCCGGTGCGTTCCAAGAGACCCAGTACTTC. Translating it yields CASSPGAFQETQYF.

The rearrangement joins TRBV28 to TRBJ2-7, with D unclear. Between the trimmed V and J ends, which lost 1 base and 4 bases, there was a span of 17 bases. Per the germline V gene, CDR1 is MDHEN and CDR2 is SYDVKM. The CDR3 contains 16 residues. The CDR3 loop is CASSLYVQEEVYEQYF. CDR3 sequence (DNA): TGTGCCAGCAGTTTATATGTTCAGGAAGAGGTATACGAGCAGTACTTC.

In this sample, this clonotype turned up a few times. The gene calls are TRBV7-2 and TRBJ2-6; no firm D call. V was trimmed by 8 bases and J by 0 bases, leaving 5 bases between them. Per germline, CDR1 SGHTA and CDR2 FQGNSA. The CDR3 covers 13 residues. CDR3 in DNA: TGTGCCAGCTGGGTCTCTGGGGCCAACGTCCTGACTTTC. Translated: CASWVSGANVLTF.

There are many counts of this clonotype. This chain connects TRBV5-1 to TRBJ2-1; TRBD2 matches at 7 bases. Germline trimming cut 0 bases from V and 10 bases from J; bases unmatched to any gene: 13. The CDR3 has 16 residues. Germline CDR1 is SGHRS and CDR2 is YFSETQ. The CDR3 sequence is CASSLALRLATPEQFF. The DNA of the CDR3 is TGCGCCAGCAGCTTGGCTCTGAGACTAGCAACCCCCGAGCAGTTCTTC. The full variable domain, in which reference TRBV5-1 and TRBJ2-1 provide the parts outside the CDR3, is KAGVTQTPRYLIKTRGQQVTLSCSPISGHRSVSWYQQTPGQGLQFLFEYFSETQRNKGNFPGRFSGRQFSNSRSEMNVSTLELGDSALYLCASSLALRLATPEQFFGPGTRLTVL.

Many counts were recorded for this clonotype. V usage is TRBV6-1 and J usage is TRBJ1-6; perhaps TRBD1 as D (5 bases). Trimming pared 6 bases from V and 9 bases from J, leaving 18 bases between. The CDR3 length is 15 residues. Germline CDR1 and CDR2: MNHNS and SASEGT. In nucleotides, the CDR3 is TGTGCCAGCAGCCCCGGGGCTTCTTGGGGTTCACCCCTCCACTTT. As protein: CASSPGASWGSPLHF.

This clonotype was seen ten or more times. The CDR3 bases are TGCAGTGCTAGAGCTTTAGACACCGGGGAGCTGTTTTTT. This codes for CSARALDTGELFF. The chain combines TRBV20-1 with TRBJ2-2; D unresolved. This CDR3 spans 13 amino acids. V lost 1 base, J lost 3 bases, and 6 bases lay in between. CDR1 DFQATT and CDR2 SNEGSKA come from the germline V gene (reference sequence).

This sequence joins TRBV5-1 and TRBJ2-5; D perhaps matches TRBD1 (7 bases). Trimming removed 4 bases at V and 1 base at J, with 20 bases between. The CDR3 sequence is 17 residues long. The germline gives CDR1 SGHRS, CDR2 YFSETQ. The CDR3 DNA reads as TGCGCCAGCAGCCCGGGACTCATTACAGGGGCCCAAGAGACCCAGTACTTC. Protein sequence: CASSPGLITGAQETQYF.

Ten or more counts support this clonotype. The chain combines TRBV12-3 or TRBV12-4 with TRBJ2-2; D is unresolved. This CDR3 comprises 13 residues. The V end lost 0 bases, the J end lost 10 bases, and 9 bases lay between the germline ends. The CDR3 is CASSLAKGVELFF. The DNA of the CDR3 is TGTGCCAGCAGTTTAGCCAAGGGCGTGGAGCTGTTTTTT.

This clonotype was observed many times. V gene TRBV5-1 combines with J gene TRBJ1-4; D is uncertain. Germline values: CDR1 SGHRS, CDR2 YFSETQ. This CDR3 is built from 17 residues. Trimming took off 0 bases at V and 1 base at J, with 13 bases between the two ends. CDR3: CASSLGSPTVTNEKLFF. The CDR3, as DNA: TGCGCCAGCAGCTTGGGGAGCCCGACGGTAACTAATGAAAAACTGTTTTTT.

This clonotype was observed many times. The rearrangement uses TRBV7-8 and TRBJ1-6, with a possible D match to TRBD1 (5 bases). Trimming stripped 0 bases from V and 9 bases from J, with 12 bases between. Germline CDR1 SGHVS, CDR2 FQNEAQ. The CDR3 extends over 15 amino acids. The CDR3 DNA sequence: TGTGCCAGCAGCTTAGCGGGACTAGGAAGTTCACCCCTCCACTTT. Translation: CASSLAGLGSSPLHF.

This sequence joins TRBV6-1 and TRBJ1-2; 10 bases fit TRBD1. V lost 5 bases and J lost 5; bases outside the gene matches: 5. CDR1 and CDR2 (germline): MNHNS, SASEGT. This CDR3 comprises 14 residues. The CDR3 region has the DNA TGTGCCAGCAGTCGGGACAGGGGAGGATATGGCTACACCTTC. Translation: CASSRDRGGYGYTF.

The V and J genes are TRBV2 and TRBJ2-5; weak D call: TRBD2 (6 bases). The germline V gene has CDR1 SNHLY and CDR2 FYNNEI. V dropped 6 bases and J dropped 5 bases, with 19 bases sitting between them. This CDR3 is 15 amino acids long. The CDR3 protein is CASRSLGGSEETQYF. The CDR3 nucleotides are TGTGCCAGCAGATCCCTCGGGGGTTCGGAGGAGACCCAGTACTTC.

Many counts were recorded for this clonotype. The chain employs TRBV5-1 and TRBJ2-3, with unresolved D. This CDR3 is 14 amino acids long. V was shortened by 0 bases and J by 4 bases, with 9 bases between the two germline ends. Germline assignment: CDR1 SGHRS and CDR2 YFSETQ. The CDR3 reads CASSLALNPDTQYF. DNA of the CDR3: TGCGCCAGCAGCTTGGCCCTCAATCCAGATACGCAGTATTTT.

As concerns this clonotype: A read error may explain this, as a much larger clone is one base away. The chain carries TRBV10-3 and TRBJ2-2; D remains unclear. CDR1 and CDR2 (germline): ENHRY, SYGVKD. This CDR3 contains 14 residues. CDR3 sequence reads: CANSGVANTGELFF. CDR3 in DNA: TGTGCCAACAGTGGAGTCGCGAACACCGGGGAGCTGTTTTTT.

The V call is TRBV7-9, the J call TRBJ1-2; 7 positions agree with TRBD1. The V gene end was trimmed by 5 bases and the J gene end by 4 bases; junction bases not matched to a gene: 10. Germline CDR1 reads SEHNR; CDR2 reads FQNEAQ (reference sequence). The CDR3 sequence is 15 residues long. As DNA, the CDR3 is TGTGCCAGCAGCCCACCAGGGGGGGGGCCCTATGGCTACACCTTC. Amino acids: CASSPPGGGPYGYTF.